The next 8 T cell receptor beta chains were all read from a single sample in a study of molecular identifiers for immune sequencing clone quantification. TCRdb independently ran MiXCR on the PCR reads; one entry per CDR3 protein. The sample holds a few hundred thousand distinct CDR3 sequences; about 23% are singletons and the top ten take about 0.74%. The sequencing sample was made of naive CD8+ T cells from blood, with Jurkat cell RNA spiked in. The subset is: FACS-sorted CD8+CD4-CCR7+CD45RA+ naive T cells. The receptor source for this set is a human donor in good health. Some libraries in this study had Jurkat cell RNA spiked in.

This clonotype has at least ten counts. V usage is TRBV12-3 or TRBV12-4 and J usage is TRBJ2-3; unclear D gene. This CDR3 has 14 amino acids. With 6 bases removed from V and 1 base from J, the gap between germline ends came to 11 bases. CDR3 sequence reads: CASSSDRRTDTQYF. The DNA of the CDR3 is TGTGCCAGCAGCTCCGACCGACGCACAGATACGCAGTATTTT.

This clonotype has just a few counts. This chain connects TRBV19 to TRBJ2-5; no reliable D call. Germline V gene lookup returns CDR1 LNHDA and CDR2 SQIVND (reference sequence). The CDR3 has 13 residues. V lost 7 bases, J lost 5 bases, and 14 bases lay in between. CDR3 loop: CASTHRGGETQYF. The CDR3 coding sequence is TGTGCCAGTACTCACCGCGGCGGCGAGACCCAGTACTTC.

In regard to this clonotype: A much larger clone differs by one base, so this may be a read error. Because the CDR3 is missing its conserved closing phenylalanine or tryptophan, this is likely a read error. CDR3 loop: CASTLGQMNTEAFL. The CDR3 DNA reads TGTGCCAGCACACTGGGACAGATGAACACTGAAGCTTTCCTT. V gene TRBV7-8 combines with J gene TRBJ1-1; 7 bases are shared with TRBD1. The ends lost 7 bases at V and 0 bases at J; junction bases unmatched: 5. Germline V CDR1 and CDR2: SGHVS, FQNEAQ. The CDR3 extends over 14 amino acids.

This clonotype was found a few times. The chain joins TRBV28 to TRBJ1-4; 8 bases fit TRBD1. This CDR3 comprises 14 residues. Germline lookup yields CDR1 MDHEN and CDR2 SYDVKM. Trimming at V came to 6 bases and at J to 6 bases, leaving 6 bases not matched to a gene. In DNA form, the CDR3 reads TGTGCCAGCAGCCCCTCGACAGGGGATGAAAAACTGTTTTTT. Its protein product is CASSPSTGDEKLFF.

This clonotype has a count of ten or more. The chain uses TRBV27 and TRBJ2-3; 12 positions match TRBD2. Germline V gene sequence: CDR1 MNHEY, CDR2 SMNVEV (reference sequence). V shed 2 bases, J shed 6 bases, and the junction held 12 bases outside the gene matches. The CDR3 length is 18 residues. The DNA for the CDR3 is TGTGCCAGCAGTTTAATACCGCTAGCGGGGGGGCCTACGGATACGCAGTATTTT. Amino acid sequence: CASSLIPLAGGPTDTQYF.

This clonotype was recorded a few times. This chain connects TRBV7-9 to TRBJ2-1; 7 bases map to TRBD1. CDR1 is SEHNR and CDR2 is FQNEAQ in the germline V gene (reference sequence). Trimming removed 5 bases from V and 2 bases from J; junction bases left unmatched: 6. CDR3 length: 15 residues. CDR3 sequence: CASSTDRVPYNEQFF. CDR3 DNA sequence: TGTGCCAGCAGCACCGACAGGGTCCCCTACAATGAGCAGTTCTTC. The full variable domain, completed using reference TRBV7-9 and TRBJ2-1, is DTGVSQNPRHKITKRGQNVTFRCDPISEHNRLYWYRQTLGQGPEFLTYFQNEAQLEKSRLLSDRFSAERPKGSFSTLEIQRTEQGDSAMYLCASSTDRVPYNEQFFGPGTRLTVL.

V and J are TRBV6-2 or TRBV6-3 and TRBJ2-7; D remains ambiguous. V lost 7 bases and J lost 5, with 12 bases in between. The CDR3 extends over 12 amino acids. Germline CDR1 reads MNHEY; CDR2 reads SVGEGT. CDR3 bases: TGTGCCAGCACCCTCGGGCCCCACGAGCAGTACTTC. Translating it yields CASTLGPHEQYF.

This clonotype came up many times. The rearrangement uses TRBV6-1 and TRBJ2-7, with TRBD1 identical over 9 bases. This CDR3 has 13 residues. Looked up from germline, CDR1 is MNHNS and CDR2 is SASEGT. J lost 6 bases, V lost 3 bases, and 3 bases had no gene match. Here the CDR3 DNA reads TGTGCCAGCAGTGAGAGACAGGGGGTCGAGCAGTACTTC. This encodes CASSERQGVEQYF.